This T cell receptor beta chain is from a study of response to subunit inactivated influenza vaccine. General study points: Authors suggested each seasonal influenza vaccination recruits few new T cells.

The CDR3 runs to 17 residues. With 0 bases removed from V and 8 bases from J, the gap between germline ends came to 19 bases. Germline V gene data show CDR1 as LGHNA and CDR2 as YSLEER. As regards this clonotype: Its target is unknown.

TCRdb itself ran the RT-PCR reads through MiXCR, one entry per CDR3 protein. The sample lists fewer than 600,000 distinct CDR3 sequences, approximately 6.9% seen once, with 13% in the top ten. The clonotype was recovered from a man between 50 and 70 years old who received an inactivated influenza vaccine. The genes are TRBV4-3 and TRBJ1-4; a weak D match, TRBD1 (5 bases). The sample was PBMCs from blood, taken 23 to 25 months after vaccination. For the CDR3, the DNA is TGCGCCAGCAGCCAAGAATGGGCCCAGCGGGGCGTGGAAAAACTGTTTTTT. Translated: CASSQEWAQRGVEKLFF.